These 8 T cell receptor beta chains were all obtained from the same sample, sequenced in a study of T-cell memory formation after mild COVID-19. Each CDR3 protein gets one entry after TCRdb re-called the 5' RACE reads with MiXCR. Of approximately 340,000 distinct CDR3 sequences in the sample, 10% to 15% were seen once. Material: PBMCs or a T cell subset sorted from them (not recorded which). Receptors were obtained from a young man who had mild COVID-19 (a few samples of this study predate the infection). Cell type and time point are not known.

The V call is TRBV7-2, the J call TRBJ2-7; D tentatively reads TRBD1 or TRBD2 (6 bases each). This CDR3 has 14 amino acids. Germline values: CDR1 SGHTA, CDR2 FQGNSA. The V gene lost 5 bases and the J gene lost 4 bases, with 15 bases spanning the gap. Here the CDR3 DNA reads TGTGCCAGCAGCCGTGAGGGGGGAAGGTACGAGCAGTACTTC. This encodes CASSREGGRYEQYF.

This clonotype was recorded many times. The genes are TRBV7-2 and TRBJ2-1; the match to TRBD1 covers 8 bases. Germline CDR1 reads SGHTA; CDR2 reads FQGNSA. This CDR3 has 15 residues. Germline trimming cut 1 base from V and 2 bases from J; bases unmatched to any gene: 1. The CDR3 region has the DNA TGTGCCAGCAGCTTAGACAGGGGGGCCTACAATGAGCAGTTCTTC. It encodes CASSLDRGAYNEQFF.

This clonotype showed up just a few times. The V gene is TRBV7-9, the J gene TRBJ1-5; a weak D match, TRBD1 (6 bases). Germline CDR1 is SEHNR and CDR2 is FQNEAQ (reference sequence). The CDR3 has 14 amino acids. Trimming removed 4 bases at V and 7 bases at J, with 14 bases between. The CDR3 nucleotides read TGTGCCAGCAGCTCAACCTCAGGGGTACAGCCCCAGCATTTT. Its protein is CASSSTSGVQPQHF. The whole variable domain, remainder taken from reference TRBV7-9 and TRBJ1-5, is DTGVSQNPRHKITKRGQNVTFRCDPISEHNRLYWYRQTLGQGPEFLTYFQNEAQLEKSRLLSDRFSAERPKGSFSTLEIQRTEQGDSAMYLCASSSTSGVQPQHFGDGTRLSIL.

This chain links TRBV29-1 with TRBJ2-7, with unresolved D. This CDR3 region has 12 residues. V dropped 4 bases and J dropped 3 bases, with 10 bases sitting between them. Germline lookup yields CDR1 SQVTM and CDR2 ANQGSEA. CDR3 sequence reads: CSVVGQNYEQYF. The CDR3 bases are TGCAGCGTTGTTGGGCAGAACTACGAGCAGTACTTC.

There are a few counts of this clonotype. This chain uses TRBV5-1 with TRBJ2-7, with TRBD1 matching 9 bases. The CDR3 extends over 15 amino acids. Germline loops: CDR1 SGHRS, CDR2 YFSETQ. Germline trimming cut 0 bases from V and 6 bases from J; bases unmatched to any gene: 7. In nucleotides, the CDR3 is TGCGCCAGCAGCTTGGCGCAGGACAGGGGAAGCGAGCAGTACTTC. Translation gives CASSLAQDRGSEQYF.

This clonotype was observed a handful of times. The V gene is TRBV5-1, the J gene TRBJ1-4; the D is unclear. Germline V gene lookup returns CDR1 SGHRS and CDR2 YFSETQ. CDR3 length equals 15 residues. V gave up 0 bases and J gave up 0 bases, with 6 bases separating them. The CDR3 DNA follows: TGCGCCAGCAGCTTGGGAGGAGCAACTAATGAAAAACTGTTTTTT. Protein sequence: CASSLGGATNEKLFF.

The chain recombines TRBV10-3 with TRBJ1-6; the match to TRBD1 covers 10 bases. V lost 4 bases and J lost 0; bases outside the gene matches: 6. CDR1 ENHRY and CDR2 SYGVKD come from the germline V gene. This CDR3 spans 18 amino acids. CDR3 sequence (DNA): TGTGCCATCAGTGGGACAGGGGGTTCGAGCTCCTATAATTCACCCCTCCACTTT. It specifies CAISGTGGSSSYNSPLHF.

This chain joins TRBV11-3 and TRBJ1-1; 7 bases are a match to TRBD1. The CDR3 spans 14 residues. Germline CDR1 reads SGHNT; CDR2 reads YENEEA. Trimming cost V 7 bases and J 9 bases; bases outside gene matches: 14. As DNA, the CDR3 is TGTGCCAGCACGCACCGGGACAGACCTGAAAAAGCTTTCTTT. This gives the protein CASTHRDRPEKAFF.